This T cell receptor beta chain was sequenced for a study of T cell responses to AZD1222 COVID-19 vaccine (dated by TCRdb to about 2021). A note on the overall study: TCR sequencing covered fewer than 250 trial participants: around 210 given two doses of AZD1222 and around 25 given two doses of MenACWY control vaccine. Enrollment into the trials was organized by age into subgroups of 18-55, 56-69 and 70-plus years, and those subgroups contained approximately 150, 30 and 60 TCR-sequenced participants, respectively.

To note about this clone: The antigen this receptor binds is unknown. Base qualities are not recorded, but no much larger clone differs from it by a single base.

The CDR3 regions of human TCRbeta chains were analyzed by immunosequencing. The authors' analysis ran thus. Repertoire TCRs were checked for matches against a reference library of SARS-CoV-2-specific TCRs that had been generated using the MIRA antigen-specificity platform. Breadth was defined as the fraction of unique TCRs that were SARS-CoV-2-associated, and depth was defined as the fraction of total T cells that were SARS-CoV-2-associated. Using the MIRA data, each spike-specific TCR was assigned both to the spike region to which the TCR was reactive and to a CD4 or CD8 class. Log10-transformed breadth and depth values were compared by one-way ANOVA with Sidak's multiple comparisons tests. TCRdb took over this immuneACCESS table, retaining in-frame rearrangements with V and J assigned. Such tables are incomplete; in checked studies, under half of the missing clones stem from an unresolved V gene, and the remainder is unexplained. Clone size and the V and J calls come from that table; the DNA yielded D and trimming. For this sample there are 100,000 to 130,000 clones; nearly 90% appear just once. Less than 6% of the sample goes to the ten largest clones.

Results the study describes overall, beyond this receptor: Nearly half of unique spike-specific TCRs reportedly recognized epitopes outside regions mutated in the B.1.351 and B.1.1.7 variants. Most participants were white British and females outnumbered males, and the authors suggested that clonal diversity may have been underestimated. The 56-69-year group was small, and its depth increase did not reach significance, likely because of low power. Vaccine-associated CD4 TCRs spanned the whole spike protein, with dominant responses in regions 160-218 and 743-854. Because no day 14 peak-response samples were available, the repertoires could be characterized only after the peak T cell response. A significant rise in spike-specific TCR breadth and depth was observed after two AZD1222 doses relative to day 0 and relative to MenACWY recipients. Conclusions about previously exposed vaccinees are limited, since just five to seven AZD1222 recipients were seropositive for SARS-CoV-2 at baseline.

The CDR1 and CDR2 encoded by the germline V gene are ENHRY and SYGVKD. Taken from cysteine to phenylalanine, the CDR3 has 17 residues. The retained sequence is limited to the CDR3, 51 bases, with the frame set at the first base. V is clipped by 0 bases and J by 4 bases, and the sequence between their germline boundaries is 18 bases long. Read against the paper, the sample's time point label means: about 28 days (+/-7) after the second vaccine dose. AZD1222 recipients given second doses at about 4 weeks or at about 12 weeks were pooled, since spike-specific TCR depth and breadth were not found to differ between the two schedules. Vaccinee samples came from UK trials COV001 and COV002, including a single-blind randomized controlled phase 2/3 trial of AZD1222 (ChAdOx1 nCoV-19) in healthy adults. Trial participant PBMC samples were collected at day 0 and day 28 after the second dose for TCRbeta chain sequencing.

The TCR was taken from an adult who received the AZD1222 COVID-19 vaccine. The receptor chain draws on TRBV10-3 and TRBJ2-5; no D gene is confidently identified. Source: peripheral blood, taken 28 days after the second AZD1222 dose. The CDR3 corresponds to CAISESKGNAMGETQYF. The DNA sequence follows: TGTGCCATCAGTGAGTCGAAAGGGAACGCGATGGGAGAGACCCAGTACTTC.